The clone carrying this T cell receptor (beta chain) was found once. Healthy control participants comprised blood donors of median age roughly 57 years (range about 20-80), of whom approximately 60% were female. Looked up from germline, CDR1 is LGHNA and CDR2 is YSLEER. The CDR3 runs to 13 residues. Between the trimmed V and J ends, which lost 5 bases and 7 bases, there was a span of 12 bases. This sample was included in a study of somatic mutations in cytotoxic T cells in rheumatoid arthritis. Using immunoSEQ multiplex PCR, the repertoire was profiled, and TCRdb retains in-frame clones only, with some absent. The table shows nearly 20,000 clones, with over 75% occurring only once.

The source is a woman aged 50 to 60 in good health. The rearrangement uses TRBV4-3 and TRBJ1-5; D is unresolved. The sequencing sample was made of CD8+ T cells sorted from blood. CDR3 nucleotides: TGCGCCAGCAGCATGCACCTGGGGCAGCCCCAGCATTTT. This sequence encodes CASSMHLGQPQHF.